This passage covers 8 T cell receptor beta chains from one sample sequenced in a study of T cell changes during pregnancy in multiple sclerosis (dated by TCRdb to between 2018 and 2020). Receptor amplification or capture employed the immunoSEQ multiplex PCR assay. The source is immuneACCESS, and TCRdb retained only in-frame sequences with V and J called. Part of the clones is not carried over; for the studies checked, unresolved V genes explain less than half of this, and the remainder is unexplained. A total of around 40,000 clones appear in this sample, 91% of them only once. About 0.42% of the sample is taken by the ten largest. Sequencing was performed on CD4+ T cells from peripheral blood mononuclear cells, taken in the third trimester of pregnancy. These receptors were obtained from a female donor in good health, enrolled as a control in a pregnancy study.

This clone has only one observation. V is TRBV15 and J is TRBJ1-2; perhaps TRBD1 as D (6 bases). This CDR3 has 13 residues. The V end lost 3 bases, the J end lost 5 bases, and 10 bases lay between the germline ends. CDR1 and CDR2 from the germline V gene are LNHNV and YYDKDF (reference sequence). The DNA for the CDR3 is TGTGCCACCAGCAGGGATGGACAGTATGGCTACACCTTC. This gives the protein CATSRDGQYGYTF.

The chain has TRBV18 and TRBJ1-4; 8 nucleotides line up with TRBD1. This CDR3 contains 15 residues. V was pared by 3 bases and J by 7 bases, with 7 bases of the junction left unmatched. Looked up from germline, CDR1 is KGHSH and CDR2 is LQKENI. This chain's CDR3 is CASSPNTGGTEKLFF. CDR3 DNA sequence: TGTGCCAGCTCACCCAATACAGGGGGGACTGAAAAACTGTTTTTT.

The chain combines TRBV4-2 with TRBJ2-5, with 9 bases fitting TRBD2. Germline lookup yields CDR1 LGHNA and CDR2 YNFKEQ. V trimming: 1 base; J trimming: 6 bases; junction bases outside the gene matches: 12. The CDR3 extends over 17 amino acids. The CDR3 bases are TGTGCCAGCAGCCAAGGGTCTGTGGCGGGAGGGCCACAGACCCAGTACTTC. This encodes CASSQGSVAGGPQTQYF.

The J gene is TRBJ1-5, the V gene TRBV30; TRBD1 aligns across 8 bases. Looked up from germline, CDR1 is GTSNPN and CDR2 is SVGIG (reference sequence). The CDR3 is made up of 13 amino acids. The junction had 3 bases not matched to a gene; V was cut back by 4 bases and J by 4 bases. CDR3 protein: CAWNDRGNQPQHF. The CDR3 region has the DNA TGTGCCTGGAATGACAGGGGTAATCAGCCCCAGCATTTT.

V and J are TRBV28 and TRBJ1-1, with 9 nucleotides matching TRBD1. CDR1 is MDHEN and CDR2 is SYDVKM in the germline V gene. The CDR3 length is 14 residues. Trimming removed 8 bases from V and 5 bases from J; junction bases left unmatched: 9. The CDR3: CASQGGQGDTEAFF. The CDR3 region has the DNA TGTGCCAGCCAAGGGGGACAGGGCGATACTGAAGCTTTCTTT.

CDR3: CASSYWSSSDTDTQYF. DNA for the CDR3: TGTGCCAGCAGTTATTGGAGTAGCTCAGACACAGATACGCAGTATTTT. The chain has TRBV6-5 and TRBJ2-3, with no clear D. Germline V gene lookup returns CDR1 MNHEY and CDR2 SVGAGI. The CDR3 has 16 residues. V was shortened by 3 bases and J by 2 bases, with 15 bases between the two germline ends.

The chain recombines TRBV19 with TRBJ2-3; 7 bases are shared with TRBD2. Per the germline V gene, CDR1 is LNHDA and CDR2 is SQIVND (reference sequence). Trimming took 8 bases from V and 4 from J; bases not matched to a gene: 6. The CDR3 spans 13 residues. The DNA of the CDR3 is TGTGCCAGTCGAGGCGGGAGACCAGATACGCAGTATTTT. This codes for CASRGGRPDTQYF.

The chain employs TRBV19 and TRBJ2-7, with 9 bases matching TRBD1. The CDR3 sequence is 14 residues long. Germline CDR1 reads LNHDA; CDR2 reads SQIVND (reference sequence). V gave up 3 bases and J gave up 1 base; unmatched junction bases: 1. The CDR3 is CASSIGTGSYEQYF. CDR3 coding DNA: TGTGCCAGTAGTATTGGGACAGGGTCCTACGAGCAGTACTTC.